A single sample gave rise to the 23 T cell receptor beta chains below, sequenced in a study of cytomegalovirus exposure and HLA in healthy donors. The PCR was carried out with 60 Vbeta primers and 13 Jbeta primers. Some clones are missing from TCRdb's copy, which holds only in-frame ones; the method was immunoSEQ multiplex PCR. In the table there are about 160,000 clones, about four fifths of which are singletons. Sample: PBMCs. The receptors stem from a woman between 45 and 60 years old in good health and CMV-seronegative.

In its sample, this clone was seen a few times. The CDR3 is CASSSTRQETDTQYF. The DNA of the CDR3 is TGTGCCAGCAGTTCCACCCGGCAGGAAACAGATACGCAGTATTTT. This chain links TRBV5-5 with TRBJ2-3, with D hard to call. V lost 5 bases to trimming and J lost 3 bases, with 16 bases between them. The CDR3 is made up of 15 amino acids. Per germline, CDR1 SGHKS and CDR2 YYEKEE (reference sequence).

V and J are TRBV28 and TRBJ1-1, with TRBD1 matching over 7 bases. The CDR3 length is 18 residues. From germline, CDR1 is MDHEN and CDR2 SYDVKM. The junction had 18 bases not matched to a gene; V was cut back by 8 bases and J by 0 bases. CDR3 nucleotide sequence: TGTGCCAGCCGGAGCCAGGGGGTTAAGGCCTTCATGAACACTGAAGCTTTCTTT. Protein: CASRSQGVKAFMNTEAFF. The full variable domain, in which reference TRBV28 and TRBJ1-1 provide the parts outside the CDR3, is DVKVTQSSRYLVKRTGEKVFLECVQDMDHENMFWYRQDPGLGLRLIYFSYDVKMKEKGDIPEGYSVSREKKERFSLILESASTNQTSMYLCASRSQGVKAFMNTEAFFGQGTRLTVV.

The CDR3 protein is CASGSQVNQPQHF. The CDR3, as DNA: TGTGCCAGCGGGTCCCAGGTAAATCAGCCCCAGCATTTT. The chain is built from TRBV6-5 and TRBJ1-5; the D is unclear. The germline gives CDR1 MNHEY, CDR2 SVGAGI. This CDR3 region has 13 residues. V gave up 8 bases and J gave up 4 bases, with 12 bases separating them.

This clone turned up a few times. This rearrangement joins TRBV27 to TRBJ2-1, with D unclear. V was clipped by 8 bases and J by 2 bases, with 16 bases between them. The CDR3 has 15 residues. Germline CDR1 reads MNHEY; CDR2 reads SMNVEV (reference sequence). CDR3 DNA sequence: TGTGCCAGCCGCGCCCTTTCGAGAGCCTACAATGAGCAGTTCTTC. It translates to CASRALSRAYNEQFF.

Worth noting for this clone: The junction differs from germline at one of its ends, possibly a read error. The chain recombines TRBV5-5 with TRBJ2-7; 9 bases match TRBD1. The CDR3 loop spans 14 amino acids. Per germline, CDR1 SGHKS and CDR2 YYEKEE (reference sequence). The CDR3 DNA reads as TGTGCCAGCAGTTATGGACAGGGGACCTACGAGCAGCACTTC. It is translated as CASSYGQGTYEQHF.

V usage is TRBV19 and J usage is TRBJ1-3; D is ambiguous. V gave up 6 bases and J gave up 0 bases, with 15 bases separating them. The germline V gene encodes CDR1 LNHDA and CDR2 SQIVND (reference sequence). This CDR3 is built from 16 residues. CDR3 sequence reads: CASSSRWGDSGNTIYF. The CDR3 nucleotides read TGTGCCAGTAGCAGTCGCTGGGGAGACTCTGGAAACACCATATATTTT.

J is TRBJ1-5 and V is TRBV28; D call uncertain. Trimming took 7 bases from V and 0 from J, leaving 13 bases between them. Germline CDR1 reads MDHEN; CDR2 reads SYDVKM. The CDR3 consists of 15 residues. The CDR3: CASTALGSSNQPQHF. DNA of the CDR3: TGTGCCAGCACCGCCCTCGGGAGTAGCAATCAGCCCCAGCATTTT.

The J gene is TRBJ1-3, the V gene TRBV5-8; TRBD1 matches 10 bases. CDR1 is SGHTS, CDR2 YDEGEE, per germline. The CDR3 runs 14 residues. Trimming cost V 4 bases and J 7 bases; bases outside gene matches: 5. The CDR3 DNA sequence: TGTGCCAGCAGCCCCAGGACAGGGGGTAACACCATATATTTT. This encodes CASSPRTGGNTIYF.

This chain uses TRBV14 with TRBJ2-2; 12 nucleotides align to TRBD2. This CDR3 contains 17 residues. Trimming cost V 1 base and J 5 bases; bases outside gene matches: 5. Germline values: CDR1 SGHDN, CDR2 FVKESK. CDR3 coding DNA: TGTGCCAGCAGCCAAGTTTCGCTAGCGGGAGGGACCGGGGAGCTGTTTTTT. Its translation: CASSQVSLAGGTGELFF.

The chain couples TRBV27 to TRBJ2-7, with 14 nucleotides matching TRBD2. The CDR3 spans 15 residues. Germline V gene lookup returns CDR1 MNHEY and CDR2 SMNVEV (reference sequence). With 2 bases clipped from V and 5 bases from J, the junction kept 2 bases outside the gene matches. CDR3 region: CASSLMGLAGDEQYF. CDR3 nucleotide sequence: TGTGCCAGCAGTTTAATGGGACTAGCGGGAGACGAGCAGTACTTC.

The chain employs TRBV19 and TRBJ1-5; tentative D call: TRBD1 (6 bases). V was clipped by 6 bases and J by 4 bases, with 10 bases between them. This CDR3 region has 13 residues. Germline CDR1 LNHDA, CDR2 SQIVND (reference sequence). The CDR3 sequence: CASRDRENQPQHF. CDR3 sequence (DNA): TGTGCCAGTAGGGACAGAGAAAATCAGCCCCAGCATTTT.

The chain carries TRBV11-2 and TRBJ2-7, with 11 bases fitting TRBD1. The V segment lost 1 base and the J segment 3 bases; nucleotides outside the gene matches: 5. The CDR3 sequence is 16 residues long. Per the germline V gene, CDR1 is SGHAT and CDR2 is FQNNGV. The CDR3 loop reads CASSLAGTGGLYEQYF. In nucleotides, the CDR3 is TGTGCCAGCAGCTTAGCCGGGACAGGGGGTCTCTACGAGCAGTACTTC.

CDR3 DNA: TGTGCCAGCGGACTAGCGGCCAAGACCCAGTACTTC. Protein: CASGLAAKTQYF. This chain joins TRBV7-2 and TRBJ2-5, with TRBD2 matching over 10 bases. V trimming: 8 bases; J trimming: 6 bases; junction bases outside the gene matches: 3. The CDR3 contains 12 residues. CDR1 is SGHTA, CDR2 FQGNSA, per germline.

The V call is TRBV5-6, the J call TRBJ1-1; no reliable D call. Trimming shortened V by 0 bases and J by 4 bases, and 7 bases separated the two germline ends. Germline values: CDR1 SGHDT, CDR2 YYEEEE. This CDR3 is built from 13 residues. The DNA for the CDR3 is TGTGCCAGCAGCTTGGGACACCTCACTGAAGCTTTCTTT. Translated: CASSLGHLTEAFF.

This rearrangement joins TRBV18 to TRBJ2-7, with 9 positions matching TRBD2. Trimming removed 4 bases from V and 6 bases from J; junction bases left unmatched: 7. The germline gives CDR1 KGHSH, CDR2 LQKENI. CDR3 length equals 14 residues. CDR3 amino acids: CASSLAGGPREQYF. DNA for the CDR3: TGTGCCAGCTCACTGGCGGGAGGGCCTCGCGAGCAGTACTTC.

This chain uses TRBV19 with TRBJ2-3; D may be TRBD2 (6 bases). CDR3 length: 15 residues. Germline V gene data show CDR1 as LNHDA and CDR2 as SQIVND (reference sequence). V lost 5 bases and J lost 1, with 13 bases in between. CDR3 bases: TGTGCCAGTAGTCCCACTAGCTTCGGCACAGATACGCAGTATTTT. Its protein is CASSPTSFGTDTQYF.

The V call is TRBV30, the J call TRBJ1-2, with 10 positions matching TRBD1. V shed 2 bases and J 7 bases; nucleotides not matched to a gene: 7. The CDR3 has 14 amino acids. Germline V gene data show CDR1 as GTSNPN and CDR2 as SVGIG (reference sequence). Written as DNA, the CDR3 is TGTGCCTGGAGTTATGGGACAGGGGCACTTGGCTACACCTTC. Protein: CAWSYGTGALGYTF.

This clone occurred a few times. CDR3 sequence (DNA): TGCGCCAGCAGCCACGAACAGGGCATGAACACTGAAGCTTTCTTT. Translated: CASSHEQGMNTEAFF. The chain links TRBV5-1 to TRBJ1-1; D is perhaps TRBD1 (6 bases). In germline, CDR1 is SGHRS, CDR2 YFSETQ. With 4 bases removed from V and 0 bases from J, the gap between germline ends came to 13 bases. The CDR3 extends over 15 amino acids.

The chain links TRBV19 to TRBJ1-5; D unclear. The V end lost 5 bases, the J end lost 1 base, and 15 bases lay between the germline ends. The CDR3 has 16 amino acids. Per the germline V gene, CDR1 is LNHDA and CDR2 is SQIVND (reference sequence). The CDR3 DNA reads TGTGCCAGTAGTCGGACGCAGGCGGGGAGCAATCAGCCCCAGCATTTT. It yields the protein CASSRTQAGSNQPQHF.

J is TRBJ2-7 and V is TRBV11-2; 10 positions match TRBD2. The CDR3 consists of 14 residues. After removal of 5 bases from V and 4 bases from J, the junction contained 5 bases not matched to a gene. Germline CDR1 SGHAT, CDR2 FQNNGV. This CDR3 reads CASSTTSGTYEQYF. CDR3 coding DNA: TGTGCCAGCAGCACCACTAGCGGGACTTACGAGCAGTACTTC.

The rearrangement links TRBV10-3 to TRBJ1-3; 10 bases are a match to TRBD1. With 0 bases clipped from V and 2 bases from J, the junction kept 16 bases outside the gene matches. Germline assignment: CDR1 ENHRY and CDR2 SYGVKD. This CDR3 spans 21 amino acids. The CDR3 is CAISESPGQGLNRVAGNTIYF. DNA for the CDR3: TGTGCCATCAGTGAGTCACCGGGACAGGGGCTTAACCGAGTAGCTGGAAACACCATATATTTT.

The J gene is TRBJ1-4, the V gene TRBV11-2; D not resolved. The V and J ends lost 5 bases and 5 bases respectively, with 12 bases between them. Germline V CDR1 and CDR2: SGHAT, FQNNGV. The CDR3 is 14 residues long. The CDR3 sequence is CASSPGPGNEKLFF. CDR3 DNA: TGTGCCAGCAGCCCCGGACCGGGGAATGAAAAACTGTTTTTT.

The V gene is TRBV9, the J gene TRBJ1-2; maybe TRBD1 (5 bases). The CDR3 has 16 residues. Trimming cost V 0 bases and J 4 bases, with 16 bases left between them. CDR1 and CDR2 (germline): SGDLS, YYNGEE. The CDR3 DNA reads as TGTGCCAGCAGCGTAGGGGGACTTCGGGGGAGCTATGGCTACACCTTC. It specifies CASSVGGLRGSYGYTF.